This paragraph covers one T cell receptor (beta chain) sequence. This clonotype was recorded at least ten times. What antigen it recognizes has not been identified. No quality values exist for individual bases; no much larger clone is one base distant. The sample is drawn from a study of blood T cells in healthy people across ages (dated by TCRdb to the mid-2010s). With respect to the entire study: In model experiments, template switching captured roughly one uniquely barcoded TCR beta cDNA molecule for every two T cells. Age-related changes in TCR beta repertoire diversity were measured in the study by deep sequencing normalized with unique cDNA molecular identifiers. Four age groups were formed from the donors: young (average approximately 15 years), middle-aged (more than 35), aged (more than 55) and long-lived (82). The study analyzed two additional independent replicas of 1 million unique cDNA reads from the same blood draw for two donors, one aged 18 to 30 and one aged 80 or older. Donors of different ages were randomly distributed across sequencing lanes to avoid experimental bias.

The roughly 39 donors, aged about 6 to 95 years, were systemically healthy Caucasian individuals from Russia. Ten milliliters of peripheral blood were drawn from each donor into EDTA-treated Vacutainer tubes. Ficoll-Paque density-gradient centrifugation was used to isolate PBMCs, with at least 7 million obtained per sample. Total RNA was extracted from PBMCs with Trizol reagent, with at least 6 micrograms obtained per sample. Naive CD45RAhigh/CD27high T cell percentages were measured by flow cytometry on a PBMC aliquot from every donor. The germline V gene specifies SGHRS as CDR1 and YFSETQ as CDR2. V is reduced by 2 bases and J by 6 bases, leaving a spacing of 12 bases between them. The CDR3 runs 14 amino acids, cysteine and phenylalanine included. Only the CDR3 DNA stays, 42 bases, in frame from base 1. Receptors were amplified or captured by 5' RACE. TCRdb names Illumina HiSeq 2500 as the instrument used. The second PCR ran for about 6 to 12 cycles and used a J-beta primer mix along with a sample-barcoded 5' primer. A unique molecular identifier was introduced onto each TCR beta cDNA molecule by a template-switch 5' adaptor carrying 12 random nucleotides. Each sample yielded at least 2.5 million CDR3-containing paired-end reads. First-strand cDNA synthesis was performed from all RNA using the Mint cDNA synthesis kit, with priming by a TRBC-specific oligonucleotide. All cDNA was treated with uracil-DNA glycosylase and then went through a first 18-cycle PCR with the universal primers M1SS and BC2_uni_R. Per the original workflow: For normalization, 1 million high-quality reads were randomly selected from each sample, with every read carrying a distinct molecular identifier. Reads with shared molecular identifiers were discarded instead of being binned into consensus sequences. CDR3 identification, clonotype clustering and error correction used MiTCR with a Q25 quality threshold and the strictest error-elimination algorithm. A nonparametric unseen species model using Euler transformation provided a lower-bound estimate of total TCR beta diversity. TCRdb applied fastp at Q25 and MiXCR to the public reads, then kept only in-frame beta chains. All rows with the same CDR3 protein become a single entry with the most common DNA and genes. The V and J calls come from TCRdb's annotation, not from the publication. For this sample there are 650,000 to 800,000 distinct CDR3 sequences; roughly half appear just once. The top ten constitute about 14% of the sample.

Study-level results and caveats: Total diversity estimates from one million sequenced T cells were considered lower bounds and underestimates. As age increased, observed TCR beta diversity per million T cells dropped in a roughly linear way, and a significant reduction was already evident by age 40. Donor CMV infection status was unknown, potentially confounding age-related changes in expanded clonotypes. Observed TCR beta diversity correlated strongly with the percentage of naive T cells measured by flow cytometry. Compared with the aged group, the long-lived group had more naive CD4+ T cells, fewer expanded clones and increased TCR diversity, suggesting age selection. Because profiling used bulk unsorted PBMCs, naive and antigen-experienced compartments could not be compared conclusively.

The sequenced material came from blood. The source is a woman over 75 in good health. The chain joins TRBV5-1 to TRBJ2-1; the D gene assignment is ambiguous. The CDR3 amino acid sequence is: CASSFGLVINEQFF. The nucleotide sequence reads TGCGCCAGCAGCTTTGGGCTAGTTATCAATGAGCAGTTCTTC.